The next 22 T cell receptor beta chains were all read from a single sample in a study of blood T cell repertoires in COVID-19. This table comes from immunoSEQ multiplex PCR, and its TCRdb copy is limited to in-frame clones, with some not included. The sample gives 200,000 or so clones, approximately 84% of which show up once; 7% to 9% is in the top ten. Sequencing was performed on PBMCs or T cells enriched from blood (not recorded which). These receptor sequences come from a man aged 40-49 years who had recovered from COVID-19.

This chain links TRBV19 with TRBJ1-1, with D hard to call. The CDR3 is made up of 14 amino acids. In germline, CDR1 is LNHDA, CDR2 SQIVND (reference sequence). V lost 7 bases and J lost 0, with 12 bases in between. This CDR3 is CASTIGSLNTEAFF. The CDR3 DNA reads TGTGCCAGTACAATCGGGTCATTGAACACTGAAGCTTTCTTT. Variable domain in full (rest from reference TRBV19 and TRBJ1-1): DGGITQSPKYLFRKEGQNVTLSCEQNLNHDAMYWYRQDPGQGLRLIYYSQIVNDFQKGDIAEGYSVSREKKESFPLTVTSAQKNPTAFYLCASTIGSLNTEAFFGQGTRLTVV.

The chain links TRBV7-9 to TRBJ2-7; 12 bases align to TRBD2. Per germline, CDR1 SEHNR and CDR2 FQNEAQ (reference sequence). CDR3 length: 16 residues. The junction had 9 bases not matched to a gene; V was cut back by 5 bases and J by 4 bases. CDR3 sequence reads: CASSPLRTSGEYEQYF. In DNA, the CDR3 is TGTGCCAGCAGCCCGCTGAGGACTAGCGGGGAGTACGAGCAGTACTTC.

The chain joins TRBV5-8 to TRBJ1-1; 9 bases align to TRBD1. The germline gives CDR1 SGHTS, CDR2 YDEGEE. V lost 0 bases to trimming and J lost 2 bases; unmatched junction nucleotides: 2. This CDR3 contains 15 residues. The CDR3: CASSLGQGVNTEAFF. CDR3 DNA sequence: TGTGCCAGCAGCTTGGGACAGGGGGTTAACACTGAAGCTTTCTTT. Based on the CDR3 plus reference TRBV5-8 and TRBJ1-1, the full variable domain is EAGVTQSPTHLIKTRGQQATLRCSPISGHTSVYWYQQALGLGLQFLLWYDEGEERNRGNFPPRFSGRQFPNYSSELNVNALELEDSALYLCASSLGQGVNTEAFFGQGTRLTVV.

This clone was seen only a few times. The chain couples TRBV7-9 to TRBJ2-7, with a possible D match to TRBD2 (6 bases). CDR3 length equals 15 residues. V dropped 5 bases and J dropped 1 base, with 15 bases sitting between them. Germline CDR1 reads SEHNR; CDR2 reads FQNEAQ (reference sequence). The DNA of the CDR3 is TGTGCCAGCAGCCTTTCCATTGGGGGGTCCTACGAGCAGTACTTC. Translating gives CASSLSIGGSYEQYF.

This clone was counted between two and nine times. The chain is built from TRBV25-1 and TRBJ2-2; 9 bases map to TRBD1. Trimming at V came to 7 bases and at J to 7 bases, leaving 4 bases not matched to a gene. The CDR3 has 13 residues. Germline V lookup: CDR1 MGHDK, CDR2 SYGVNS. This CDR3 is CASTGQGNGELFF. The CDR3 nucleotides read TGTGCCAGCACCGGACAGGGGAACGGGGAGCTGTTTTTT.

V is TRBV3-1 (or the pseudogene TRBV3-2) and J is TRBJ1-1; 9 positions match TRBD1. There are 13 residues in the CDR3. The V gene's germline CDR1 is LGHDT and CDR2 YNNKEL (reference sequence). The V segment lost 4 bases and the J segment 4 bases; nucleotides outside the gene matches: 1. CDR3 sequence: CASSRGQGTEAFF. CDR3 coding DNA: TGTGCCAGCAGCCGGGGACAGGGCACTGAAGCTTTCTTT.

A remark on this clone: A read error may account for a junction end that differs from germline. This chain joins TRBV6-1 and TRBJ1-3; D call uncertain. The CDR3 is 15 amino acids. The V gene's germline CDR1 is MNHNS and CDR2 SASEGT. The CDR3 loop reads CASSEARFGGSTIYF. DNA of the CDR3: TGTGCCAGCAGTGAAGCCAGGTTCGGTGGAAGCACCATATATTTT.

This chain connects TRBV5-4 to TRBJ1-6, with a tentative D call TRBD1 (5 bases). With 4 bases removed from V and 2 bases from J, the gap between germline ends came to 22 bases. The CDR3 spans 19 residues. Germline lookup yields CDR1 SGHNT and CDR2 YYREEE (reference sequence). The CDR3 is CASSPGLRQGGTYNSPLHF. The CDR3 region has the DNA TGTGCCAGCAGCCCGGGGTTACGGCAGGGAGGGACCTATAATTCACCCCTCCACTTT. The full variable domain, its missing parts supplied by reference TRBV5-4 and TRBJ1-6, is ETGVTQSPTHLIKTRGQQVTLRCSSQSGHNTVSWYQQALGQGPQFIFQYYREEENGRGNFPPRFSGLQFPNYSSELNVNALELDDSALYLCASSPGLRQGGTYNSPLHFGNGTRLTVT.

A few counts support this clone. J is TRBJ2-7 and V is TRBV6-5; 9 bases agree with TRBD2. In germline, CDR1 is MNHEY, CDR2 SVGAGI. The CDR3 loop spans 14 amino acids. V lost 6 bases and J lost 6; bases outside the gene matches: 9. CDR3 DNA sequence: TGTGCCAGCAGGAGGAGCGGGGGGTTTTCCGAGCAGTACTTC. Translating gives CASRRSGGFSEQYF.

J is TRBJ2-1 and V is TRBV6-9; D is unclear. The V end was cut by 4 bases, the J end by 13 bases, with 5 bases between. This CDR3 region has 9 residues. CDR1 is MNHGY, CDR2 SVAAGI, per germline. The CDR3 DNA reads as TGTGCCAGCAGTTCAATCCAGTTCTTC. Its protein product is CASSSIQFF.

The V gene is TRBV9, the J gene TRBJ2-1; 7 positions match TRBD2. From germline, CDR1 is SGDLS and CDR2 YYNGEE. The CDR3 spans 17 residues. The ends lost 0 bases at V and 0 bases at J; junction bases unmatched: 6. CDR3 sequence: CASSVVASGDSYNEQFF. The CDR3 DNA sequence: TGTGCCAGCAGCGTAGTGGCTAGCGGAGACTCCTACAATGAGCAGTTCTTC.

This clone showed up just a few times. The chain uses TRBV18 and TRBJ1-1; TRBD1 is a possible D gene (6 bases). Germline V gives CDR1 KGHSH, CDR2 LQKENI. With 1 base removed from V and 7 bases from J, the gap between germline ends came to 16 bases. This CDR3 contains 15 residues. Written as DNA, the CDR3 is TGTGCCAGCTCACCACGGGGGGGCAGGGACGGTGAAGCTTTCTTT. It specifies CASSPRGGRDGEAFF. Full variable domain (outside the CDR3, taken from reference TRBV18 and TRBJ1-1): NAGVMQNPRHLVRRRGQEARLRCSPMKGHSHVYWYRQLPEEGLKFMVYLQKENIIDESGMPKERFSAEFPKEGPSILRIQQVVRGDSAAYFCASSPRGGRDGEAFFGQGTRLTVV.

J is TRBJ1-3 and V is TRBV4-1; D is undetermined. CDR1 and CDR2 (germline): MGHRA, YSYEKL. This CDR3 is built from 17 residues. Trimming removed 1 base at V and 0 bases at J, with 13 bases between. CDR3 in amino acids: CASSQGRSRASGNTIYF. Here the CDR3 DNA reads TGCGCCAGCAGCCAAGGGAGGAGTAGGGCCTCTGGAAACACCATATATTTT.

The chain recombines TRBV30 with TRBJ2-7; D unclear. Trimming stripped 1 base from V and 2 bases from J, with 6 bases between. CDR3 length equals 12 residues. CDR1 is GTSNPN and CDR2 is SVGIG in the germline V gene (reference sequence). CDR3 nucleotide sequence: TGTGCCTGGAGTGCGACACCCTACGAGCAGTACTTC. This sequence encodes CAWSATPYEQYF.

The rearrangement links TRBV7-8 to TRBJ2-2; 8 positions agree with TRBD1. The length of the CDR3 is 17 residues. J lost 6 bases, V lost 5 bases, and 14 bases had no gene match. Germline loops: CDR1 SGHVS, CDR2 FQNEAQ. Here the CDR3 DNA reads TGTGCCAGCAGCCAGACAGAGGACAGGGTAGTGGCCGGGGAGCTGTTTTTT. Its translation is CASSQTEDRVVAGELFF.

As concerns this clone: Other DNA sequences within the sample encode an identical CDR3. This chain uses TRBV5-1 with TRBJ1-2, with 10 bases lining up with TRBD1. CDR3 size: 14 residues. The junction had 8 bases not matched to a gene; V was cut back by 4 bases and J by 8 bases. Germline CDR1 SGHRS, CDR2 YFSETQ. CDR3 nucleotide sequence: TGCGCCAGCAGCCTAGACAGGGGGCGGGAAGGCTACACCTTC. It codes for CASSLDRGREGYTF.

This sequence joins TRBV4-1 and TRBJ1-6, with 9 bases identical to TRBD1. Germline CDR1 reads MGHRA; CDR2 reads YSYEKL. The CDR3 runs 15 residues. The trim removed 2 bases at V and 7 bases at J, leaving 3 bases unmatched. The CDR3 DNA sequence: TGCGCCAGCAGCCAATTGGGACAGGGCAATTCACCCCTCCACTTT. Protein sequence: CASSQLGQGNSPLHF.

The rearrangement uses TRBV7-2 and TRBJ2-5; a weak D match, TRBD2 (5 bases). Looked up from germline, CDR1 is SGHTA and CDR2 is FQGNSA. The CDR3 is made up of 15 amino acids. V lost 1 base to trimming and J lost 5 bases, with 14 bases between them. CDR3 DNA sequence: TGTGCCAGCAGCTTAGACCGGACGGGCGGGGAGACCCAGTACTTC. Protein sequence: CASSLDRTGGETQYF.

The chain recombines TRBV7-9 with TRBJ1-1; possibly TRBD1 for D (5 bases). This CDR3 is built from 14 residues. Germline V gene data show CDR1 as SEHNR and CDR2 as FQNEAQ (reference sequence). The germline V and J ends were trimmed by 0 bases and 1 base, with 6 bases remaining between them. The CDR3 protein is CASSLAGANTEAFF. CDR3 in DNA: TGTGCCAGCAGCTTAGCAGGGGCGAACACTGAAGCTTTCTTT.

J is TRBJ1-2 and V is TRBV7-2; D remains ambiguous. V gave up 5 bases and J gave up 3 bases, with 16 bases separating them. This CDR3 contains 15 residues. CDR1 and CDR2 from the germline V gene are SGHTA and FQGNSA. In DNA form, the CDR3 reads TGTGCCAGCAGCACCAGGTCCGGTCCAGACTATGGCTACACCTTC. Its translation: CASSTRSGPDYGYTF.

The chain carries TRBV11-2 and TRBJ2-1, with D perhaps TRBD1 (6 bases). V was cut by 1 base and J by 4 bases, with 11 bases left in between. This CDR3 has 15 amino acids. Germline-derived CDR1 and CDR2 are SGHAT and FQNNGV. The CDR3 reads CASSLGGQQYNEQFF. Here the CDR3 DNA reads TGTGCCAGCAGCTTAGGTGGACAGCAGTACAATGAGCAGTTCTTC.

V usage is TRBV7-8 and J usage is TRBJ2-1, with D tentatively TRBD1 (6 bases). Per germline, CDR1 SGHVS and CDR2 FQNEAQ. The CDR3 length is 16 residues. The ends were cut back, 5 bases at V and 7 bases at J, with 21 bases in the middle. CDR3 sequence (DNA): TGTGCCAGCAGCCCCCAAGGTATGGGGGCCCTTAATGAGCAGTTCTTC. Its protein product is CASSPQGMGALNEQFF.